A selection of T cell receptor beta chains follows, all from one sample in a study of blood T cell repertoires in COVID-19. Clones were sequenced by immunoSEQ multiplex PCR, and TCRdb holds only the in-frame ones, with some missing. This sample has approximately 250,000 clones, with about nine tenths found just once. Sequencing was carried out using peripheral blood. The receptors were gathered from a man aged 40-49 years with active or convalescent COVID-19. Both conserved end residues are part of each CDR3. Each record gives: J gene, clone size, V gene, D gene, CDR3 protein, CDR3 DNA. A D gene is named only where the DNA matches it firmly. Some rows have no size entry. The others give once, few or many, or a class for an expanded clone.

j_call: TRBJ1-2
clone_size: .
v_call: TRBV2
d_call: .
cdr3_aa: CASSGTNYGYTF
cdr3_nt: TGTGCCAGCAGTGGGACAAACTATGGCTACACCTTC

j_call: TRBJ2-5
clone_size: .
v_call: TRBV24-1
d_call: .
cdr3_aa: CATSDPQGWETQYF
cdr3_nt: TGTGCCACCAGTGACCCACAGGGTTGGGAGACCCAGTACTTC

j_call: TRBJ2-7
clone_size: .
v_call: TRBV2
d_call: .
cdr3_aa: CASSDVTLDLYEQYF
cdr3_nt: TGTGCCAGCAGTGATGTGACACTCGACCTCTACGAGCAGTACTTC

j_call: TRBJ2-2
clone_size: .
v_call: TRBV5-1
d_call: TRBD1
cdr3_aa: CASSLGQGANTGELFF
cdr3_nt: TGCGCCAGCAGCTTGGGACAGGGGGCCAACACCGGGGAGCTGTTTTTT

j_call: TRBJ1-5
clone_size: .
v_call: TRBV6-5
d_call: TRBD1
cdr3_aa: CASEETGEPQPQHF
cdr3_nt: TGTGCCAGCGAAGAAACAGGGGAGCCCCAGCCCCAGCATTTT

j_call: TRBJ1-2
clone_size: .
v_call: TRBV5-1
d_call: .
cdr3_aa: CASSLDIYGYTF
cdr3_nt: TGCGCCAGCAGCTTGGACATCTATGGCTACACCTTC

j_call: TRBJ1-5
clone_size: .
v_call: TRBV28
d_call: TRBD1
cdr3_aa: CASSKQGAGQPQHF
cdr3_nt: TGTGCCAGCAGCAAACAGGGGGCCGGGCAGCCCCAGCATTTT

j_call: TRBJ1-1
clone_size: .
v_call: TRBV25-1
d_call: .
cdr3_aa: CASSEYRAGKRTEAFF
cdr3_nt: TGTGCCAGCAGTGAATATAGGGCAGGGAAAAGGACTGAAGCTTTCTTT

j_call: TRBJ2-1
clone_size: .
v_call: TRBV5-4
d_call: TRBD2
cdr3_aa: CASSSLAGGPHEQFF
cdr3_nt: TGTGCCAGCAGCTCACTAGCGGGGGGGCCACATGAGCAGTTCTTC

j_call: TRBJ1-3
clone_size: few
v_call: TRBV25-1
d_call: TRBD1
cdr3_aa: CASSGGTAISGNTIYF
cdr3_nt: TGTGCCAGCAGTGGGGGGACAGCCATCTCTGGAAACACCATATATTTT

j_call: TRBJ2-3
clone_size: .
v_call: TRBV14
d_call: .
cdr3_aa: CASSHGLTSTDTQYF
cdr3_nt: TGTGCCAGCAGCCATGGCTTGACAAGCACAGATACGCAGTATTTT

j_call: TRBJ1-2
clone_size: .
v_call: TRBV9
d_call: TRBD1
cdr3_aa: CASSVEGTGRPGYTF
cdr3_nt: TGTGCCAGCAGCGTAGAGGGGACAGGGCGACCTGGCTACACCTTC

j_call: TRBJ1-1
clone_size: once
v_call: TRBV10-2
d_call: TRBD1
cdr3_aa: CASSETGGITEAFF
cdr3_nt: TGCGCCAGCAGCGAAACAGGGGGCATCACTGAAGCTTTCTTT

j_call: TRBJ1-1
clone_size: .
v_call: TRBV18
d_call: .
cdr3_aa: CASSPPVGGVDLNTEAFF
cdr3_nt: TGTGCCAGCTCACCACCGGTAGGAGGAGTTGACCTAAACACTGAAGCTTTCTTT

j_call: TRBJ2-7
clone_size: .
v_call: TRBV28
d_call: TRBD2
cdr3_aa: CASRPGLAGTGEQYF
cdr3_nt: TGTGCCAGCAGACCGGGACTAGCGGGGACGGGCGAGCAGTACTTC

j_call: TRBJ2-2
clone_size: .
v_call: TRBV7-6
d_call: TRBD1
cdr3_aa: CASSLPGTGPTGELFF
cdr3_nt: TGTGCCAGCAGCTTACCCGGGACAGGGCCCACCGGGGAGCTGTTTTTT

j_call: TRBJ1-5
clone_size: .
v_call: TRBV28
d_call: .
cdr3_aa: CASSLGVPVSNQPQHF
cdr3_nt: TGTGCCAGCAGTTTAGGTGTTCCGGTTAGCAATCAGCCCCAGCATTTT

j_call: TRBJ1-5
clone_size: .
v_call: TRBV24-1
d_call: TRBD1
cdr3_aa: CATGQGDQPQHF
cdr3_nt: TGTGCCACCGGACAGGGGGATCAGCCCCAGCATTTT

j_call: TRBJ2-3
clone_size: .
v_call: TRBV11-2
d_call: TRBD2
cdr3_aa: CASSSSGGAAPADTQYF
cdr3_nt: TGTGCCAGCAGCTCCTCGGGGGGAGCTGCTCCGGCAGATACGCAGTATTTT

j_call: TRBJ2-1
clone_size: .
v_call: TRBV2
d_call: .
cdr3_aa: CASTSDGGANEQFF
cdr3_nt: TGTGCCAGCACGAGCGATGGAGGGGCCAATGAGCAGTTCTTC

j_call: TRBJ2-3
clone_size: .
v_call: TRBV5-1
d_call: TRBD2
cdr3_aa: CASSLGVGLAGTDTQYF
cdr3_nt: TGCGCCAGCAGCCTCGGGGTGGGACTAGCGGGCACAGATACGCAGTATTTT

j_call: TRBJ1-1
clone_size: .
v_call: TRBV7-3
d_call: .
cdr3_aa: CASSLLEDTEAFF
cdr3_nt: TGTGCCAGCAGCTTATTGGAGGACACTGAAGCTTTCTTT

j_call: TRBJ1-2
clone_size: .
v_call: TRBV15
d_call: TRBD1
cdr3_aa: CATSTRTGGNDGYTF
cdr3_nt: TGTGCCACCAGCACCCGGACAGGGGGCAATGATGGCTACACCTTC

j_call: TRBJ1-2
clone_size: .
v_call: TRBV5-1
d_call: TRBD1
cdr3_aa: CASSLGTGTANYGYTF
cdr3_nt: TGCGCCAGCAGCTTGGGTACCGGGACAGCGAACTATGGCTACACCTTC

j_call: TRBJ1-6
clone_size: .
v_call: TRBV19
d_call: .
cdr3_aa: CASSTTGLNSPLHF
cdr3_nt: TGTGCCAGTAGTACGACAGGCCTTAATTCACCCCTCCACTTT